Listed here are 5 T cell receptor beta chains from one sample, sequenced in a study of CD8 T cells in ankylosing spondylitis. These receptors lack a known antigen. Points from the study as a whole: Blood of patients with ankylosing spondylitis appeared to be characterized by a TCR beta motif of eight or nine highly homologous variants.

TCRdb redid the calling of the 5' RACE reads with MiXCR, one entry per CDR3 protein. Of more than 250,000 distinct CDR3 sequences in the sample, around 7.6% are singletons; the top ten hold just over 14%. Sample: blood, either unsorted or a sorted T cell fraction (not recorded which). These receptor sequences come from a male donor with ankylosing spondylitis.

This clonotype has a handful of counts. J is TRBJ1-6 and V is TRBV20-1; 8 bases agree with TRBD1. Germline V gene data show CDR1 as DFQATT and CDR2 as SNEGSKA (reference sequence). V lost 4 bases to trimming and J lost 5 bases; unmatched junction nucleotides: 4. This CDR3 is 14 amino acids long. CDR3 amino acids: CSATPGQDNSPLHF. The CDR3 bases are TGCAGTGCTACCCCGGGACAGGATAATTCACCCCTCCACTTT.

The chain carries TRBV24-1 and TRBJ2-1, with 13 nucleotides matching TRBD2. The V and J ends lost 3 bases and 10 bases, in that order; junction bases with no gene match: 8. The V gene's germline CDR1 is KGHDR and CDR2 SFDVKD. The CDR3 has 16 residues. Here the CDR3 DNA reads TGTGCCACCAGTGATGCCGGGACTAGCGGGGTCGGCGAGCAGTTCTTC. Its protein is CATSDAGTSGVGEQFF.

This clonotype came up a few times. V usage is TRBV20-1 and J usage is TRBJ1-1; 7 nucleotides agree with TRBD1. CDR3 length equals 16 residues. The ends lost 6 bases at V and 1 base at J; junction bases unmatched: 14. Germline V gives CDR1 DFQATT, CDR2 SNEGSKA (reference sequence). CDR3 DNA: TGCAGTGCGAGTCGGGCGGACAGGTCCCCGAACACTGAAGCTTTCTTT. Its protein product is CSASRADRSPNTEAFF.

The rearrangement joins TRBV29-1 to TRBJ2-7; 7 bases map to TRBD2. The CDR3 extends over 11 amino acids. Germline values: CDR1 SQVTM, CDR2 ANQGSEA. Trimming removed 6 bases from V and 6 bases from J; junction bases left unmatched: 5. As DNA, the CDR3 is TGCAGCGTGGGGGGGGGATTCGAGCAGTACTTC. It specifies CSVGGGFEQYF.

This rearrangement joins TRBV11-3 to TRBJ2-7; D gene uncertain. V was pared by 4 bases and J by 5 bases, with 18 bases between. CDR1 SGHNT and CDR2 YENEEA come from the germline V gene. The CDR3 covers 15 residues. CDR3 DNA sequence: TGTGCCAGCAGCTCGGCCCGGGTACTCTTGAACGAGCAGTACTTC. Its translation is CASSSARVLLNEQYF.